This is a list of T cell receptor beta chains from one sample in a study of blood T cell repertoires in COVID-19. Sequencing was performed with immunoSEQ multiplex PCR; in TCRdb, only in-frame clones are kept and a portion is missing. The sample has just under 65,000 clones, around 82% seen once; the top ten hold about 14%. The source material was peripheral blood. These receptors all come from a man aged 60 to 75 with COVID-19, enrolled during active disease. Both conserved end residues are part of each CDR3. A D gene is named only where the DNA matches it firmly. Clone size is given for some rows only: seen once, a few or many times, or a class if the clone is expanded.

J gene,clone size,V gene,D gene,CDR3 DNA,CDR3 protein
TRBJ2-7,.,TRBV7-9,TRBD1,TGTGCCAGCAGCTGGACAGGGGGCGGGGACGAGCAGTACTTC,CASSWTGGGDEQYF
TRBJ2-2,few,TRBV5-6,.,TGTGCCAGCAGCTTGGCCCGGAAGATTAGCTCCGGGGAGCTGTTTTTT,CASSLARKISSGELFF
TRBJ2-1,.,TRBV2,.,TGTGCCAGCCGCCTTGGGGAGGACCCCGGGTCCTACAATGAGCAGTTCTTC,CASRLGEDPGSYNEQFF
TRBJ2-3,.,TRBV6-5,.,TGTGCCAGCAAATCGGGAGAAGTGGCAGATACGCAGTATTTT,CASKSGEVADTQYF
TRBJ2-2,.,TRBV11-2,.,TGTGCCAGCAGCCGACAGGTGGGGACCGGGGAGCTGTTTTTT,CASSRQVGTGELFF
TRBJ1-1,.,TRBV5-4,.,TGTGCCAGCAGCCCCCGGGAGGGGGGCACTGAAGCTTTCTTT,CASSPREGGTEAFF
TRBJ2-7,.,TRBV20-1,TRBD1,TGCAGTGCTGGACAGGGAGACGAGCAGTACTTC,CSAGQGDEQYF
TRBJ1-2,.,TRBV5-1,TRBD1,TGCGCCAGCAGCCTCGGACAGGGGATTGCTGGCTACACCTTC,CASSLGQGIAGYTF
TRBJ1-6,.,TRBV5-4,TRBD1,TGTGCCAGCAGCCAAGACAGGGTGGAGAATTCACCCCTCCACTTT,CASSQDRVENSPLHF
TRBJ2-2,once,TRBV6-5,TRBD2,TGTGCCAGCAGTTACCAACTAGCGGGAACCGACGGGGAGCTGTTTTTT,CASSYQLAGTDGELFF
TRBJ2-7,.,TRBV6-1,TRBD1,TGTGCCAGCAGTGATCAGGGGGCGGGCGAGCAGTACTTC,CASSDQGAGEQYF
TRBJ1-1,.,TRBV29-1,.,TGCAGCGTTGACGGAGGGTTGAACACTGAAGCTTTCTTT,CSVDGGLNTEAFF
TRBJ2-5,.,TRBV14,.,TGTGCCAGCAGCCAAAGACGGGACTTCGCTGAGACCCAGTACTTC,CASSQRRDFAETQYF
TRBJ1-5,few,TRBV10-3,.,TGTGCCTCCACGACAGGAGCAAATCAGCCCCAGCATTTT,CASTTGANQPQHF
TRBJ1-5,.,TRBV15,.,TGTGCCACCAGCAGAACTACCGGCCAGCCCCAGCATTTT,CATSRTTGQPQHF
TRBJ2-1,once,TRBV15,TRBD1,TGTGCCACCAGCAGACCTGTGACAGGGAACAATGAGCAGTTCTTC,CATSRPVTGNNEQFF
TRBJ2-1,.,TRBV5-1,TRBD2,TGCGCCAGCAGCCCCGTTCGGGCGGGAGACAATGAGCAGTTCTTC,CASSPVRAGDNEQFF
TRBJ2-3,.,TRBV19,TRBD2,TGTGCCAGTAGTAAGACTAGCGGGACGAATACGCAGTATTTT,CASSKTSGTNTQYF
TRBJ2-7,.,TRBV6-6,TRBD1,TGTGCCAGCAGTCCCGACAGGGAGTCCTACGAGCAGTACTTC,CASSPDRESYEQYF
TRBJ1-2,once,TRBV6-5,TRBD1,TGTGCCAGCAGTTTCACAGGGGCCAATGGCTACACCTTC,CASSFTGANGYTF
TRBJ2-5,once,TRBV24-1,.,TGTGCCACCAGTGCCCTGGGGGGGGGCGTAGAGACCCAGTACTTC,CATSALGGGVETQYF
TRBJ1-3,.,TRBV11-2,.,TGTGCCAGCAGCGTCCTTTCTGGAAACACCATATATTTT,CASSVLSGNTIYF